The rows below give T cell receptor beta chains drawn from one sample of a study of cytomegalovirus exposure and HLA in healthy donors. The assay was immunoSEQ multiplex PCR, and TCRdb's table has in-frame clones only and misses some. The table lists around 100,000 clones, around 64% of them singletons. Specimen: PBMCs. These TCRs come from a woman aged 25-40 years in good health and CMV-seronegative. Both conserved end residues are part of each CDR3. Fields, in order: clone size, V gene, CDR3 protein. The size entry is marked missing in some rows and otherwise reads once, few, many or a size class.

abundance: NA; v_gene: TRBV28; CDR3aa: CASSLWEYEQYF
abundance: NA; v_gene: TRBV7-8; CDR3aa: CASSLIGVLDTQYF
abundance: NA; v_gene: TRBV30; CDR3aa: CAWSRGGVGYEQYF
abundance: once; v_gene: TRBV30; CDR3aa: CAWKSLAGGGFGTGELFF
abundance: few; v_gene: TRBV10-1; CDR3aa: CASSEPKGQHATNEKLFF
abundance: few; v_gene: TRBV6-5; CDR3aa: CASSEQEIYGYTF
abundance: NA; v_gene: TRBV5-1; CDR3aa: CASSSTSGSYEQYF
abundance: few; v_gene: TRBV13; CDR3aa: CASSLGPSGTYEQYF
abundance: NA; v_gene: TRBV7-9; CDR3aa: CASSPASDEQYF
abundance: NA; v_gene: TRBV5-4; CDR3aa: CASSRDSSNYGYTF
abundance: NA; v_gene: TRBV5-6; CDR3aa: CASSPVAGGTDTQYF
abundance: NA; v_gene: TRBV7-9; CDR3aa: CASSLGQGIAEAFF
abundance: NA; v_gene: TRBV7-2; CDR3aa: CASSWTSGNTDTQYF
abundance: once; v_gene: TRBV4-1; CDR3aa: CASSQALPYGDTEAFF
abundance: NA; v_gene: TRBV11-1; CDR3aa: CASSLGVQREQFF
abundance: few; v_gene: TRBV10-3; CDR3aa: CAISEASTGPYEQYF
abundance: few; v_gene: TRBV28; CDR3aa: CASRSFGGQGTYEQYF
abundance: few; v_gene: TRBV6-5; CDR3aa: CASSSSRGRFGTEAFF
abundance: NA; v_gene: TRBV14; CDR3aa: CASSQDIRYGYTF
abundance: NA; v_gene: TRBV5-1; CDR3aa: CASSSGQPYEQYF
abundance: few; v_gene: TRBV19; CDR3aa: CASSIRPPSSYNEQFF
abundance: NA; v_gene: TRBV5-4; CDR3aa: CASSLDGLAGGATDTQYF
abundance: NA; v_gene: TRBV29-1; CDR3aa: CSVVRPKDAEQFF
abundance: once; v_gene: TRBV6-5; CDR3aa: CASRVSGTGELFF
abundance: NA; v_gene: TRBV29-1; CDR3aa: CSVRALHGYTF
abundance: few; v_gene: TRBV29-1; CDR3aa: CSVGLAGTYEQYF
abundance: NA; v_gene: TRBV2; CDR3aa: CASSLRTSATDTQYF
abundance: NA; v_gene: TRBV6-1; CDR3aa: CASTRDTGELFF
abundance: NA; v_gene: TRBV28; CDR3aa: CASSSPESIIQTGPTTYGYTF
abundance: NA; v_gene: TRBV7-7; CDR3aa: CASSYGQGQETQYF
abundance: NA; v_gene: TRBV2; CDR3aa: CASRERDRGGKQYF
abundance: few; v_gene: TRBV7-8; CDR3aa: CASSLVGLAGGGYTGELFF
abundance: NA; v_gene: TRBV30; CDR3aa: CAWSAWRKETQYF
abundance: NA; v_gene: TRBV7-6; CDR3aa: CASSLVAGGGTNEKLFF
abundance: NA; v_gene: TRBV29-1; CDR3aa: CSVGTSGRPYEQYF
abundance: NA; v_gene: TRBV6-8; CDR3aa: CASPFPAGKSNEQFF
abundance: NA; v_gene: TRBV7-3; CDR3aa: CASSLTQNTEAFF
abundance: NA; v_gene: TRBV15; CDR3aa: CATSRDNRAYEQYF
abundance: NA; v_gene: TRBV4-1; CDR3aa: CASSQVTYRGRVAFF
abundance: NA; v_gene: TRBV2; CDR3aa: CASSDRDIWETQYF
abundance: once; v_gene: TRBV6-1; CDR3aa: CASHREAVRREQYF
abundance: once; v_gene: TRBV28; CDR3aa: CASRKRTSGRAVETQYF
abundance: NA; v_gene: TRBV15; CDR3aa: CATSPRPGQYQPQHF
abundance: NA; v_gene: TRBV28; CDR3aa: CASSPSAMSGEKLFF
abundance: few; v_gene: TRBV6-1; CDR3aa: CASSDPGGHYGYTF
abundance: once; v_gene: TRBV7-2; CDR3aa: CASSLRGEQFF
abundance: NA; v_gene: TRBV28; CDR3aa: CASSAPGTDQETQYF
abundance: once; v_gene: TRBV28; CDR3aa: CASSFPPMDYTQYF
abundance: NA; v_gene: TRBV19; CDR3aa: CASSDMTSSETQYF
abundance: once; v_gene: TRBV6-1; CDR3aa: CASSELYRDRVYEQYF
abundance: NA; v_gene: TRBV28; CDR3aa: CASSSPGQGDQPQHF
abundance: NA; v_gene: TRBV30; CDR3aa: CAWRGLRLAGTNEQFF